The clone carrying this T cell receptor (beta chain) turned up a few times. This record comes from a study of blood T cells in healthy people across ages. Using a J-beta primer mix together with a sample-barcoded 5' primer, a second PCR was run for roughly 7 to 12 cycles. From the 5' RACE reads, TCRdb called clonotypes with MiXCR, one entry per CDR3 protein. The sample consists of about 570,000 distinct CDR3 sequences, about a quarter of them appearing once. This CDR3 is built from 14 residues. The V segment lost 4 bases and the J segment 8 bases; nucleotides outside the gene matches: 9. Germline V lookup: CDR1 SNHLY, CDR2 FYNNEI. These same data were also listed under a study on T cells of mothers and their children.

Source material: blood. The V call is TRBV2, the J call TRBJ2-3; 7 bases are shared with TRBD2. This receptor was obtained from a boy aged 2-15 years in good health. CDR3 loop: CASSGTTGGGTQYF. The CDR3, as DNA: TGTGCCAGCAGTGGAACCACTGGGGGGGGTACGCAGTATTTT. The complete variable domain, with remaining parts taken from reference TRBV2 and TRBJ2-3, reads EPEVTQTPSHQVTQMGQEVILRCVPISNHLYFYWYRQILGQKVEFLVSFYNNEISEKSEIFDDQFSVERPDGSNFTLKIRSTKLEDSAMYFCASSGTTGGGTQYFGPGTRLTVL.